A selection of T cell receptor beta chains follows, all from one sample in a study of OX40 agonist ivuxolimab in advanced cancers. TCRdb keeps only in-frame clones here, not all; method: immunoSEQ multiplex PCR. The table lists 50,000 to 75,000 clones, 85% to 90% of them singletons. Specimen: CD4+ or CD8+ T cells sorted from blood, collected in a trial of the OX40 agonist ivuxolimab. The origin of the receptors is an adult with an advanced solid tumor such as melanoma, head and neck, liver or kidney cancer. CDR3s include the opening cysteine and the closing phenylalanine or tryptophan. A D gene is named only where the DNA matches it firmly. The size field is filled for only some rows; it gives once, few, many or a size class.

d_call j_call v_call clone_size cdr3_aa cdr3_nt
TRBD2 TRBJ2-1 TRBV11-2 . CASSFGLASTNEQFF TGTGCCAGCAGCTTCGGACTAGCTTCTACCAATGAGCAGTTCTTC
TRBD2 TRBJ2-5 TRBV7-9 . CASSANNRGEQETQYF TGTGCCAGCAGCGCCAATAACCGGGGGGAGCAAGAGACCCAGTACTTC
TRBD1 TRBJ1-1 TRBV27 . CASSRGTGRTEAFF TGTGCCAGCAGTCGAGGGACAGGGCGGACTGAAGCTTTCTTT
. TRBJ1-1 TRBV6-6 few CASNGPTEAFF TGTGCCAGCAACGGTCCCACTGAAGCTTTCTTT
. TRBJ2-2 TRBV7-3 . CASSPWSGNTGELFF TGTGCCAGCTCTCCCTGGAGCGGGAACACCGGGGAGCTGTTTTTT
. TRBJ1-5 TRBV7-3 . CASSLSPPGHGGNQPQHF TGTGCCAGCAGCTTAAGCCCTCCGGGACACGGGGGCAATCAGCCCCAGCATTTT
. TRBJ2-7 TRBV6-1 . CASSIADSYEQYF TGTGCCAGCAGTATCGCGGACTCCTACGAGCAGTACTTC
TRBD2 TRBJ2-5 TRBV4-1 . CASSQGPSGGGQETQYF TGCGCCAGCAGCCAAGGTCCCAGCGGGGGGGGGCAAGAGACCCAGTACTTC
TRBD2 TRBJ2-7 TRBV2 . CASSESRSSGSDEQYF TGTGCCAGCAGTGAAAGTAGGTCTAGCGGGAGCGACGAGCAGTACTTC
. TRBJ2-3 TRBV7-8 . CASSSMGAGTDTQYF TGTGCCAGCAGCTCCATGGGGGCAGGAACAGATACGCAGTATTTT
TRBD1 TRBJ1-2 TRBV19 . CASIGTGDGYTF TGTGCCAGTATAGGGACAGGGGATGGCTACACCTTC
. TRBJ1-1 TRBV30 . CAWSGSGTTEAFF TGTGCCTGGAGTGGAAGTGGCACCACTGAAGCTTTCTTT
TRBD1 TRBJ1-2 TRBV27 few CASSPRTGAVYGYTF TGTGCCAGCAGTCCCCGGACAGGGGCAGTCTATGGCTACACCTTC
. TRBJ1-4 TRBV11-2 . CASSLGYGGEKLFF TGTGCCAGCAGCTTAGGGTACGGTGGGGAAAAACTGTTTTTT
. TRBJ2-1 TRBV10-3 . CAIGHGYNEQFF TGTGCCATAGGCCACGGTTACAATGAGCAGTTCTTC
. TRBJ2-7 TRBV28 . CASSHGAGREQYF TGTGCCAGCAGTCATGGGGCGGGTCGGGAGCAGTACTTC
. TRBJ2-7 TRBV4-1 . CASSQEAGGRYYEQYF TGCGCCAGCAGCCAAGAGGCCGGGGGCCGTTATTACGAGCAGTACTTC
. TRBJ1-5 TRBV19 . CASSIGGVQPQHF TGTGCCAGTAGTATAGGAGGGGTACAGCCCCAGCATTTT
TRBD1 TRBJ1-4 TRBV6-6 . CASSPTGASEKLFF TGTGCCAGCAGTCCCACAGGGGCAAGTGAAAAACTGTTTTTT
. TRBJ2-7 TRBV4-1 . CASSAGALQGSYEQYF TGCGCCAGCAGCGCAGGAGCCTTACAGGGATCCTACGAGCAGTACTTC
. TRBJ2-7 TRBV7-3 . CASSPSTSFEQYF TGTGCCAGCAGCCCATCGACATCCTTCGAGCAGTACTTC
. TRBJ2-2 TRBV7-3 . CASSSINTGELFF TGTGCCAGCAGCTCGATAAACACCGGGGAGCTGTTTTTT
TRBD1 TRBJ2-1 TRBV7-3 . CASSLTGGYPYNEQFF TGTGCCAGCAGCTTAACAGGGGGCTACCCTTACAATGAGCAGTTCTTC
. TRBJ1-4 TRBV18 . CASSPGGAATNEKLFF TGTGCCAGCTCACCGGGGGGGGCGGCAACTAATGAAAAACTGTTTTTT
TRBD1 TRBJ2-7 TRBV6-1 . CASSEGQGLYEQYF TGTGCCAGCAGTGAAGGACAGGGATTGTACGAGCAGTACTTC
. TRBJ2-1 TRBV7-8 . CASSLVGSGYNEQFF TGTGCCAGCAGCTTAGTCGGGAGCGGGTACAATGAGCAGTTCTTC
. TRBJ1-1 TRBV9 . CASSVEGNTEAFF TGTGCCAGCAGCGTAGAAGGGAACACTGAAGCTTTCTTT
. TRBJ2-3 TRBV7-2 few CASSSWWELTDTQYF TGTGCCAGCAGCTCCTGGTGGGAGCTCACAGATACGCAGTATTTT
. TRBJ2-3 TRBV9 . CASSVGTGPLSHF TGTGCCAGCAGCGTTGGAACAGGTCCCCTGTCCCATTTT
TRBD1 TRBJ2-2 TRBV6-1 . CASTKGALELFF TGTGCCAGCACTAAGGGGGCGCTGGAGCTGTTTTTT
. TRBJ2-1 TRBV5-1 once CASSFGGGNEQFF TGCGCCAGCAGCTTTGGGGGCGGAAATGAGCAGTTCTTC
. TRBJ2-1 TRBV28 . CASSRGGSYNEQFF TGTGCCAGCAGCAGGGGGGGCTCCTACAATGAGCAGTTCTTC
. TRBJ1-5 TRBV19 . CASSIGSSANQPQHF TGTGCCAGTAGTATCGGTTCATCAGCCAATCAGCCCCAGCATTTT
TRBD1 TRBJ2-7 TRBV5-4 . CASSLVDRAHEQYF TGTGCCAGCAGCTTGGTGGACAGGGCACACGAGCAGTACTTC
. TRBJ2-5 TRBV9 once CASSVVPQETQYF TGTGCCAGCAGCGTAGTCCCCCAAGAGACCCAGTACTTC
TRBD2 TRBJ2-7 TRBV4-2 once CASSQAGRGGYEQYF TGTGCCAGCAGCCAAGCAGGTCGGGGGGGCTATGAGCAGTACTTC